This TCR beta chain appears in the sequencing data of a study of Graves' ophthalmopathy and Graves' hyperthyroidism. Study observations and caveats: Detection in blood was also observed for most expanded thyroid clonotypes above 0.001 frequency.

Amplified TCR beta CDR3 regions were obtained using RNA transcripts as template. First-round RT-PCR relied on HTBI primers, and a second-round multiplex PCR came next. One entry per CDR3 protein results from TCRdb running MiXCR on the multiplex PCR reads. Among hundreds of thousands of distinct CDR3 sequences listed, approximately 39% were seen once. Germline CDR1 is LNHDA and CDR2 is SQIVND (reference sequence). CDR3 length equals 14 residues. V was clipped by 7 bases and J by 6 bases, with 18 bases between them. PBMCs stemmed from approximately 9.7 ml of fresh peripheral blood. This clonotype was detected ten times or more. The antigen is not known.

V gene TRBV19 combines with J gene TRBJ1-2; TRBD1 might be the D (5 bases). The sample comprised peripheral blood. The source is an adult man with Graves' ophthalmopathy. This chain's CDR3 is CASTTRQGGHGYTF. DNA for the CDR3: TGTGCCAGTACCACCCGCCAGGGTGGCCATGGCTACACCTTC.